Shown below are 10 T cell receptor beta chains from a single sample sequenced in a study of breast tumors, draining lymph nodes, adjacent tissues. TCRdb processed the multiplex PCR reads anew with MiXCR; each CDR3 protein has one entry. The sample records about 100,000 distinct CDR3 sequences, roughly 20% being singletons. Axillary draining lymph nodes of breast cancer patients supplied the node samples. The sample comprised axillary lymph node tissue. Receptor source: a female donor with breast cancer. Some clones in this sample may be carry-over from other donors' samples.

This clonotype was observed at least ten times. CDR3 in DNA: TGTGCCACCAGCAACATCATAGGGGGGACTAATGAAAAACTGTTTTTT. Protein product: CATSNIIGGTNEKLFF. The genes are TRBV15 and TRBJ1-4; tentatively, D is TRBD1 (6 bases). Germline-derived CDR1 and CDR2 are LNHNV and YYDKDF (reference sequence). V was cut by 4 bases and J by 2 bases, with 14 bases left in between. The CDR3 spans 16 residues.

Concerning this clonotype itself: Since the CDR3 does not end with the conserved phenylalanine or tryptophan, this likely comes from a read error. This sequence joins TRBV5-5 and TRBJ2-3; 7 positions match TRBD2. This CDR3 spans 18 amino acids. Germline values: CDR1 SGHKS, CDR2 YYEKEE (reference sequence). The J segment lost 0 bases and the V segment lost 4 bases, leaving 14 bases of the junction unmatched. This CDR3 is CASSQRDWRELSTDTQYL. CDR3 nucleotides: TGTGCCAGCAGCCAGCGGGACTGGCGGGAGTTGAGCACAGATACGCAGTATTTG.

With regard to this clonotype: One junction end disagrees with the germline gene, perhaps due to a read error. The CDR3 DNA sequence: TGTGCCAACCATAAGTTAAATTCACCCCTCCACTTC. Translation: CANHKLNSPLHF. This chain links TRBV5-5 with TRBJ1-6; D gene ambiguous. This CDR3 comprises 12 residues. Germline-derived CDR1 and CDR2 are SGHKS and YYEKEE (reference sequence).

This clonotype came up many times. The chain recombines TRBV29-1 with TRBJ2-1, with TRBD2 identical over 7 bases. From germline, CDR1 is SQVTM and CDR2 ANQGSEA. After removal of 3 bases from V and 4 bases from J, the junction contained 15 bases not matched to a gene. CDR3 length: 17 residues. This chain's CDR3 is CSVEGVRGDSPYNEQFF. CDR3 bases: TGCAGCGTTGAGGGGGTCCGGGGGGATTCTCCTTACAATGAGCAGTTCTTC.

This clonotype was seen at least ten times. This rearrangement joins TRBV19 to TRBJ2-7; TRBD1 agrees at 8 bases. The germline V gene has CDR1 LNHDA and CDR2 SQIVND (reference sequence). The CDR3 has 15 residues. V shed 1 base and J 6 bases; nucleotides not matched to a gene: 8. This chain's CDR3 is CASSIAVQGAGEQYF. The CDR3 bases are TGTGCCAGTAGTATAGCAGTGCAGGGGGCGGGCGAGCAGTACTTC.

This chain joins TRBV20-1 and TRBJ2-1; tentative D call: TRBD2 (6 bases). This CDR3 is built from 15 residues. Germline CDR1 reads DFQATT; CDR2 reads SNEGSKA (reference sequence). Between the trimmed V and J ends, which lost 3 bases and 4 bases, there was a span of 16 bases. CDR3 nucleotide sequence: TGCAGTGCTAGGGACGCCGGGACTGAATACAATGAGCAGTTCTTC. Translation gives CSARDAGTEYNEQFF.

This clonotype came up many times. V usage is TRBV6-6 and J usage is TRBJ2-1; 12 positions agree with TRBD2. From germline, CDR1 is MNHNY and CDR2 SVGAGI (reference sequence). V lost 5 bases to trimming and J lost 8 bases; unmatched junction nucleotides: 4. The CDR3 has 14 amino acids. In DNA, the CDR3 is TGTGCCAGCAGTCGACGGACTAGCGGGGATGAGCAGTTCTTC. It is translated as CASSRRTSGDEQFF.

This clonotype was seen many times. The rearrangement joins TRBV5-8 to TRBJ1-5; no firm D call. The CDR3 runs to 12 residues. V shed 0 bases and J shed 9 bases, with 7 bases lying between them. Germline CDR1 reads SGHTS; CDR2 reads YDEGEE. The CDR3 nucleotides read TGTGCCAGCAGCTTGGACGTGAGGCCCCAGCATTTT. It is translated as CASSLDVRPQHF.

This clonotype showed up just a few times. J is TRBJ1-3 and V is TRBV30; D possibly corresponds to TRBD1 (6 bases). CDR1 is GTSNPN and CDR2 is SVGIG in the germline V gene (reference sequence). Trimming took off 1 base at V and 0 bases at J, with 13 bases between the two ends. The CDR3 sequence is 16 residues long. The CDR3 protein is CAWSAQGWSSGNTIYF. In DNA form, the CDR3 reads TGTGCCTGGAGTGCTCAGGGGTGGTCCTCTGGAAACACCATATATTTT.

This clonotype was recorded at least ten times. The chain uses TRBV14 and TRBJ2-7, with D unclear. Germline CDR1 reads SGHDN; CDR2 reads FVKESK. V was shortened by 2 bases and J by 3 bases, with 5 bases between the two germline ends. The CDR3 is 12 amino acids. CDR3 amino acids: CASSQQFYEQYF. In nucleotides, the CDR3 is TGTGCCAGCAGCCAACAATTCTACGAGCAGTACTTC.